This is a list of T cell receptor beta chains from one sample in a study of T cells in Graves' hyperthyroidism and ophthalmopathy. TCRdb reanalysed the multiplex PCR reads using MiXCR and keeps one entry per CDR3 protein. In the table there are about 690,000 distinct CDR3 sequences, around 16% of which are singletons. Sequencing was carried out using blood. The receptors were sampled from a man aged 45 to 65 with Graves' hyperthyroidism. CDR3s include the opening cysteine and the closing phenylalanine or tryptophan.

CDR3aa | j_gene | v_gene
CASSLNGLAGYEQYF | TRBJ2-7 | TRBV28
CASNPGGTTYEQYF | TRBJ2-7 | TRBV28
CASSLAASGSREQFF | TRBJ2-1 | TRBV27
CASSDWTGADTEAFF | TRBJ1-1 | TRBV6-2/TRBV6-3
CASSVNGNTIYF | TRBJ1-3 | TRBV2
CSARDFGVPVAADTQYF | TRBJ2-3 | TRBV20-1
CASSRLTIHEQYF | TRBJ2-7 | TRBV28
CASSQDGLAVSPETQYF | TRBJ2-5 | TRBV4-1
CAWSVLNSPLHF | TRBJ1-6 | TRBV30
CASARDRGSGANVLTF | TRBJ2-6 | TRBV19
CATSELEGEHEQFF | TRBJ2-1 | TRBV2
CASSQEDSGQETQYF | TRBJ2-5 | TRBV3-1
CAISRGDSRESYNEQFF | TRBJ2-1 | TRBV10-3
CATSETGLAGYNEQFF | TRBJ2-1 | TRBV24-1
CATRDRGLFDSGNTIYF | TRBJ1-3 | TRBV10-1
CASSVDSGTSYNEQFF | TRBJ2-1 | TRBV9
CASSLALTWFGNTIYF | TRBJ1-3 | TRBV11-2
CASSGTGELFF | TRBJ2-2 | TRBV27
CASSYKQGATGNTIYF | TRBJ1-3 | TRBV7-6
CASSPSTSGVYEQYF | TRBJ2-7 | TRBV9
CAQGGKPWDTGELFF | TRBJ2-2 | TRBV2
CASSLQQPLHF | TRBJ1-6 | TRBV2
CSARDRRSGGEQYF | TRBJ2-7 | TRBV20-1
CASSPKGSMNTEAFF | TRBJ1-1 | TRBV3-1
CAISEWMEGQPQHF | TRBJ1-5 | TRBV10-3
CASSWETGRDEQFF | TRBJ2-1 | TRBV5-6
CASSYRRQKNTEAFF | TRBJ1-1 | TRBV6-2/TRBV6-3
CAWSADSYNTEAFF | TRBJ1-1 | TRBV30
CASSLGVDTEAFF | TRBJ1-1 | TRBV27
CASSAPRDTGELFF | TRBJ2-2 | TRBV28
CASRDSGSSREKLFF | TRBJ1-4 | TRBV6-1
CATSDGQVNEQFF | TRBJ2-1 | TRBV24-1
CSAYPLAGYYNEQFF | TRBJ2-1 | TRBV29-1
CASSSTLAGWDHEQYF | TRBJ2-7 | TRBV5-1
CASTGWAPAQGTEAFF | TRBJ1-1 | TRBV19
CASSSGDSSNQPQHF | TRBJ1-5 | TRBV7-9
CASSSRQGPGADTQYF | TRBJ2-3 | TRBV7-6
CASSYFTPSGANVLTF | TRBJ2-6 | TRBV27
CASSADNEKLFF | TRBJ1-4 | TRBV7-8
CASSEDRGNIQYF | TRBJ2-4 | TRBV14
CASSIQGAGANVLTF | TRBJ2-6 | TRBV19
CASIGASGRSEQFF | TRBJ2-1 | TRBV6-1
CASGGDPYEQYF | TRBJ2-7 | TRBV9
CASRVQSGANTEAFF | TRBJ1-1 | TRBV28
CASRAASFLDEQFF | TRBJ2-1 | TRBV2
CASSFSRGYTF | TRBJ1-2 | TRBV12-3/TRBV12-4
CAWTRQADSPLHF | TRBJ1-6 | TRBV30
CAWSVIGLAGATDTQYF | TRBJ2-3 | TRBV30
CATSDPGRPSSYNEQFF | TRBJ2-1 | TRBV24-1
CASSSTGNTGELFF | TRBJ2-2 | TRBV19
CASSGGGEVETQYF | TRBJ2-5 | TRBV2
CASSGLDEQYF | TRBJ2-7 | TRBV28
CASSFGTSGPSTDTQYF | TRBJ2-3 | TRBV7-2
CATSGDYGNQPQHF | TRBJ1-5 | TRBV15
CASMNPSGANVLTF | TRBJ2-6 | TRBV28